This T cell receptor (beta chain) originates from a study of identical twins. MiXCR was run by TCRdb on the 5' RACE reads, yielding one entry per CDR3 protein. The table lists 450,000 to 650,000 distinct CDR3 sequences, 15% of them singletons. The study, taken as a whole, reports: Researchers reported weaker excess twin sharing in beta out-of-frame sequences.

Per germline, CDR1 MNHEY and CDR2 SVGEGT. The J segment lost 8 bases and the V segment lost 6 bases, leaving 8 bases of the junction unmatched. The CDR3 totals 15 residues. A word on this clonotype: Its antigen remains unknown.

This sample also appeared in a second study, on yellow fever vaccine responses in identical twins.

Sequencing used CD4+ T cells sorted from blood. V and J are TRBV6-2 or TRBV6-3 and TRBJ2-1; 12 nucleotides line up with TRBD1. This TCR derives from a young woman in good health. Here the CDR3 reads CASSQGQGASDEQFF. CDR3 sequence (DNA): TGTGCCAGCAGCCAGGGACAGGGGGCGTCGGATGAGCAGTTCTTC.